The sequence of this TCR beta chain was determined in a study of T-cell reconstitution after alpha-beta-depleted transplantation in children. General observations from the study: Newly generated T cells supplied most T-cell counts and diversity one year post-transplant.

Unique molecular identifiers featured in how the TCRbeta library was prepared. TCRdb ran MiXCR on the PCR reads and lists one entry per CDR3 protein. In the table there are some 300,000 distinct CDR3 sequences, 6% to 10% of which are singletons. In its sample, this clonotype was seen many times. What it binds is unknown. Germline V CDR1 and CDR2: DFQATT, SNEGSKA (reference sequence). The germline V and J ends were trimmed by 0 bases and 7 bases, with 6 bases remaining between them. This CDR3 has 12 residues. The sample consisted of peripheral blood, taken 360 days after TCRalphabeta/CD19-depleted stem cell transplant. This chain connects TRBV20-1 to TRBJ1-4; TRBD1 is a possible D gene (6 bases). The TCR sequence derives from a female patient aged 2 to 10 who had a stem cell transplant for Fanconi anemia, so the T cells may come from the graft donor. The CDR3, as DNA: TGCAGTGCTAGAGACAGGGGTGAAAAACTGTTTTTT. Translated, it gives CSARDRGEKLFF.